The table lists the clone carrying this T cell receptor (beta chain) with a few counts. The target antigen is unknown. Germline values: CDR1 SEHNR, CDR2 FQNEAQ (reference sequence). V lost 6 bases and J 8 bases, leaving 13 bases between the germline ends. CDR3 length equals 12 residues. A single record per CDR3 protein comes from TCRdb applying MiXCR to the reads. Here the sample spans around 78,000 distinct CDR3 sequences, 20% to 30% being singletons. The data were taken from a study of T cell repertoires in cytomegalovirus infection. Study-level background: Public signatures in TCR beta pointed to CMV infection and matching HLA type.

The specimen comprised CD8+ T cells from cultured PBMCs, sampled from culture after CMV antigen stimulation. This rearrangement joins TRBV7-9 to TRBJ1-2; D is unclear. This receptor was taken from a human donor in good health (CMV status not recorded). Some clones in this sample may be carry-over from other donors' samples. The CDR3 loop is CASSQALTGYTF. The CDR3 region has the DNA TGTGCCAGCAGTCAAGCGTTAACGGGCTACACCTTC.